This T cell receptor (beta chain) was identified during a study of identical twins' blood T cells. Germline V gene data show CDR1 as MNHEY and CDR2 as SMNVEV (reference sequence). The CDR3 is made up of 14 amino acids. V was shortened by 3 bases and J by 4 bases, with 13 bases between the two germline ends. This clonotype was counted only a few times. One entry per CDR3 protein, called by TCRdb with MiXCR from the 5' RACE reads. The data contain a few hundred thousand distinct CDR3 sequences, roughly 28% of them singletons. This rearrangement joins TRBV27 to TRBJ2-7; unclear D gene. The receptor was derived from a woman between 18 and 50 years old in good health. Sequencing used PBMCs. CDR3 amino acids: CASSLEGRIYEQYF. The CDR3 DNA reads TGTGCCAGCAGTTTGGAAGGACGGATATACGAGCAGTACTTC.